Listed below are T cell receptor beta chains from one sample, sequenced in a study of cytomegalovirus exposure and HLA in healthy donors. Clones were read by immunoSEQ multiplex PCR, and TCRdb kept only the in-frame ones, dropping some. The table for this sample gives 40,000 or so clones. The sample was PBMCs. The receptor set was obtained from a man in his thirties or forties in good health and CMV-seronegative. CDR3s include the opening cysteine and the closing phenylalanine or tryptophan. D genes are given only for firm matches. Part of the rows lack a size; the others show once, few, many or a class for expanded clones.

clone_size,v_call,j_call,d_call,cdr3_length,cdr3_aa,cdr3_nt
NA,TRBV29-1,TRBJ2-5,TRBD1,13,CSVVGQGAGTQYF,TGCAGCGTTGTAGGACAGGGGGCGGGGACCCAGTACTTC
NA,TRBV6-5,TRBJ2-7,TRBD1,15,CASSYSGQGTHEQYF,TGTGCCAGCAGTTACTCGGGACAGGGGACCCACGAGCAGTACTTC
NA,TRBV1,TRBJ1-1,NA,13,CTSSQSSGTEAFF,TGCACCAGCAGCCAATCGTCGGGCACTGAAGCTTTCTTT
NA,TRBV19,TRBJ1-2,NA,12,CASSRDLRGYTF,TGTGCCAGTAGCCGGGATCTCCGAGGCTACACCTTC
NA,TRBV6-5,TRBJ1-5,TRBD1,13,CASSRDRVQPQHF,TGTGCCAGCAGCCGGGACAGGGTGCAGCCCCAGCATTTT
NA,TRBV29-1,TRBJ2-3,TRBD1,14,CSVRQGGSTDTQYF,TGCAGCGTTCGACAGGGGGGTAGCACAGATACGCAGTATTTT
NA,TRBV6-1,TRBJ1-1,NA,14,CASSDRGGRTEAFF,TGTGCCAGCAGTGATCGGGGGGGGCGGACTGAAGCTTTCTTT
NA,TRBV19,TRBJ2-1,TRBD2,15,CASRRTSGRSNEQFF,TGTGCCAGTAGGAGGACTAGCGGGAGATCCAATGAGCAGTTCTTC
NA,TRBV4-2,TRBJ2-7,TRBD2,15,CASSQVGTTAYEQYF,TGTGCCAGCAGCCAAGTAGGGACTACTGCTTACGAGCAGTACTTC
NA,TRBV4-2,TRBJ2-5,NA,16,CASSQVGSAGRETQYF,TGTGCCAGCAGCCAAGTCGGATCGGCGGGGCGGGAGACCCAGTACTTC
NA,TRBV30,TRBJ1-5,TRBD1,13,CAWSPGGRQPQHF,TGTGCCTGGAGTCCAGGGGGGCGTCAGCCCCAGCATTTT
NA,TRBV4-1,TRBJ2-1,NA,18,CASSRTGSPSGTYNEQFF,TGCGCCAGCAGCCGGACAGGGTCCCCTAGCGGGACCTACAATGAGCAGTTCTTC
NA,TRBV6-1,TRBJ1-1,TRBD1,14,CASSDRQGRTEAFF,TGTGCCAGCAGTGATCGACAGGGTCGGACTGAAGCTTTCTTT
NA,TRBV5-1,TRBJ2-3,TRBD1,14,CASSVTGGDDTQYF,TGCGCCAGCAGCGTGACAGGGGGCGACGATACGCAGTATTTT
NA,TRBV4-1,TRBJ1-1,TRBD1,17,CASSQDGTGGLNTEAFF,TGCGCCAGCAGCCAAGATGGTACAGGGGGATTGAACACTGAAGCTTTCTTT
NA,TRBV5-1,TRBJ2-1,NA,14,CASSLNSVLNEQFF,TGCGCCAGCAGCTTAAATAGCGTACTCAATGAGCAGTTCTTC
NA,TRBV6-6,TRBJ2-7,NA,15,CASSRVMGGSYEQYF,TGTGCCAGCAGCCGCGTTATGGGGGGCTCCTACGAGCAGTACTTC
NA,TRBV5-4,TRBJ1-1,NA,13,CASSYRQNTEAFF,TGTGCCAGCAGTTATAGACAGAACACTGAAGCTTTCTTT
NA,TRBV2,TRBJ2-7,TRBD1,13,CASSRDRAYEQYF,TGTGCCAGCAGTCGGGACAGGGCCTACGAGCAGTACTTC
medium-sized,TRBV7-6,TRBJ2-1,NA,16,CASSLDGPGAYNEQFF,TGTGCCAGCAGCTTAGATGGTCCCGGGGCCTACAATGAGCAGTTCTTC
NA,TRBV6-5,TRBJ1-2,NA,13,CASSFTANYGYTF,TGTGCCAGCAGTTTTACAGCTAACTATGGCTACACCTTC
NA,TRBV4-1,TRBJ2-1,NA,15,CASSHKSGTGYAEVF,TGCGCCAGCAGCCACAAGTCAGGGACTGGATATGCAGAGGTCTTC
NA,TRBV30,TRBJ2-3,TRBD2,17,CAWSQRTSGRAIDTQYF,TGTGCCTGGAGTCAAAGGACTAGCGGGAGGGCAATAGATACGCAGTATTTT
NA,TRBV20-1,TRBJ1-1,NA,10,CPGGNTEAFF,TGCCCGGGTGGTAACACTGAAGCTTTCTTT
NA,TRBV7-6,TRBJ2-1,NA,13,CASSPTLANEQFF,TGTGCCAGCAGCCCGACACTCGCCAATGAGCAGTTCTTC
NA,TRBV10-2,TRBJ1-3,NA,14,CASGSRLGGNTIYF,TGCGCCAGCGGATCCAGACTTGGGGGAAACACCATATATTTT
NA,TRBV7-2,TRBJ2-7,TRBD2,15,CASSYGTSGSPEQYF,TGTGCCAGCAGCTACGGGACTAGCGGGAGCCCCGAGCAGTACTTC
NA,TRBV9,TRBJ2-2,TRBD2,17,CASSPMSSGRIGGELFF,TGTGCCAGCAGCCCAATGTCTAGCGGGAGAATCGGCGGGGAGCTGTTTTTT
NA,TRBV5-3,TRBJ2-7,NA,15,CARSCLDCTAYEQYF,TGTGCCAGAAGCTGCCTAGACTGCACCGCCTACGAGCAGTACTTC
NA,TRBV9,TRBJ2-1,TRBD2,16,CASSPPGGLVYNEQFF,TGTGCCAGCAGCCCGCCGGGGGGACTAGTCTACAATGAGCAGTTCTTC
NA,TRBV18,TRBJ1-6,NA,16,CASSLSRDRGNSPLHF,TGTGCCAGCTCACTTTCCAGGGATAGGGGTAATTCACCCCTCCACTTT
NA,TRBV7-8,TRBJ1-2,TRBD1,14,CASSLAHRGYGYTF,TGTGCCAGCAGCTTAGCGCACAGGGGTTATGGCTACACCTTC
NA,TRBV4-2,TRBJ2-5,TRBD2,16,CASSQPGLAGWETQYF,TGTGCCAGCAGCCAACCGGGACTAGCGGGATGGGAGACCCAGTACTTC
NA,TRBV5-1,TRBJ2-3,NA,13,CASSWIATDTQYF,TGCGCCAGCAGTTGGATAGCCACAGATACGCAGTATTTT
NA,TRBV9,TRBJ2-1,TRBD2,16,CASSGQGAGGYNEQFF,TGTGCCAGCAGCGGCCAAGGGGCGGGAGGATACAATGAGCAGTTCTTC
NA,TRBV5-1,TRBJ2-7,NA,14,CASSFKGPSYEQYF,TGCGCCAGCAGCTTTAAGGGGCCATCCTACGAGCAGTACTTC
NA,TRBV30,TRBJ2-2,NA,15,CAGSVRRVNTGELFF,TGTGCCGGGAGTGTGCGGCGAGTCAACACCGGGGAGCTGTTTTTT
NA,TRBV4-1,TRBJ2-5,TRBD2,16,CASSHLGLAGTETQYF,TGCGCCAGCAGCCATCTAGGACTAGCGGGGACGGAGACCCAGTACTTC
NA,TRBV6-5,TRBJ2-1,TRBD2,14,CASSYGTSVNEQFF,TGTGCCAGCAGTTACGGGACTAGCGTCAATGAGCAGTTCTTC
NA,TRBV6-5,TRBJ2-7,NA,13,CASSYARAYEQYF,TGTGCCAGCAGTTACGCTCGGGCCTACGAGCAGTACTTC
NA,TRBV5-4,TRBJ2-7,TRBD2,16,CASRPGTSGDSYEQYF,TGTGCCAGCAGACCCGGGACTAGCGGCGACTCCTACGAGCAGTACTTC
NA,TRBV5-1,TRBJ1-1,TRBD1,14,CASRGDRFNTEAFF,TGCGCCAGCAGGGGGGACAGGTTTAACACTGAAGCTTTCTTT
NA,TRBV2,TRBJ2-7,NA,16,CASSLSLLSGTYEQYF,TGTGCCAGCAGTCTCTCCCTCCTTAGCGGAACCTACGAGCAGTACTTC
NA,TRBV4-2,TRBJ2-5,TRBD1,11,CASSQDRGLYF,TGTGCCAGCAGCCAGGACAGGGGGCTGTACTTC
NA,TRBV25-1,TRBJ2-7,NA,15,CASSGLGGVTYEQYF,TGTGCCAGCAGTGGACTCGGGGGTGTTACCTACGAGCAGTACTTC
NA,TRBV4-3,TRBJ2-7,TRBD2,17,CASSPFFSGRGTYEQYF,TGCGCCAGCAGCCCATTCTTTAGCGGGAGAGGGACCTACGAGCAGTACTTC
NA,TRBV9,TRBJ1-6,TRBD1,16,CASSTGDRVNNSPLHF,TGTGCCAGCAGCACCGGGGACAGGGTAAACAATTCACCCCTCCACTTT
NA,TRBV2,TRBJ1-2,TRBD1,12,CASSGDSYGYTF,TGTGCCAGCAGTGGGGACAGCTATGGCTACACCTTC
NA,TRBV5-6,TRBJ2-7,NA,13,CASSLGGGLEQYF,TGTGCCAGCAGCTTAGGCGGGGGCCTCGAGCAGTACTTC
NA,TRBV13,TRBJ1-1,NA,14,CASSSGLRNTEAFF,TGTGCCAGCAGCTCAGGGTTGAGGAACACTGAAGCTTTCTTT
NA,TRBV13,TRBJ2-7,NA,14,CASSLEGDTYEQYF,TGTGCCAGCAGCTTAGAGGGAGACACCTACGAGCAGTACTTC
NA,TRBV5-1,TRBJ1-5,NA,14,CASSLGGGNQPQHF,TGCGCCAGCAGCTTGGGGGGCGGCAATCAGCCCCAGCATTTT
NA,TRBV18,TRBJ2-1,NA,15,CASSPAGSSYNEQFF,TGTGCCAGCTCACCGGCGGGAAGCTCCTACAATGAGCAGTTCTTC
NA,TRBV30,TRBJ2-1,TRBD2,14,CAWSGGRTDNEQFF,TGTGCCTGGAGTGGCGGGAGGACCGACAATGAGCAGTTCTTC
NA,TRBV6-1,TRBJ1-6,NA,13,CASRLIEGSPLHF,TGTGCCAGCAGGCTCATAGAGGGCTCACCCCTCCACTTT
NA,TRBV7-9,TRBJ1-6,NA,14,CASSLEQYNSPLHF,TGTGCCAGCAGCTTGGAACAGTATAATTCACCCCTCCACTTT
NA,TRBV7-2,TRBJ1-2,TRBD1,14,CASSLGTGLGGYTF,TGTGCCAGCAGCTTAGGGACAGGGCTCGGTGGCTACACCTTC
NA,TRBV27,TRBJ2-5,NA,15,CASSLSVRSQETQYF,TGTGCCAGCAGTTTATCAGTTCGCAGCCAAGAGACCCAGTACTTC
NA,TRBV18,TRBJ1-4,NA,13,CASSLKQNEKLFF,TGTGCCAGCTCACTAAAACAGAATGAAAAACTGTTTTTT
NA,TRBV6-1,TRBJ1-3,NA,18,CASSEVRWSGFSGNTIYF,TGTGCCAGCAGTGAAGTTAGATGGAGCGGGTTCTCTGGAAACACCATATATTTT